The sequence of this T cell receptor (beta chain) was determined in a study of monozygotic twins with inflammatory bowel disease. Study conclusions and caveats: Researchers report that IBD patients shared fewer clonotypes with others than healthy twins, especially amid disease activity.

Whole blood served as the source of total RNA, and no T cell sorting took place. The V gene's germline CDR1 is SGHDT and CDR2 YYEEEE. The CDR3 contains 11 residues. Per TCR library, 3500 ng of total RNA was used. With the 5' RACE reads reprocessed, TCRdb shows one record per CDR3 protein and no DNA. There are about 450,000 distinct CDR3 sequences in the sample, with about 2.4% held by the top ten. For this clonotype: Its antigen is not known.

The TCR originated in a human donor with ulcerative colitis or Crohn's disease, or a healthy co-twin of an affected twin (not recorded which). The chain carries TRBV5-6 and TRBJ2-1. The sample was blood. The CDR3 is CASSLAPEIVF.